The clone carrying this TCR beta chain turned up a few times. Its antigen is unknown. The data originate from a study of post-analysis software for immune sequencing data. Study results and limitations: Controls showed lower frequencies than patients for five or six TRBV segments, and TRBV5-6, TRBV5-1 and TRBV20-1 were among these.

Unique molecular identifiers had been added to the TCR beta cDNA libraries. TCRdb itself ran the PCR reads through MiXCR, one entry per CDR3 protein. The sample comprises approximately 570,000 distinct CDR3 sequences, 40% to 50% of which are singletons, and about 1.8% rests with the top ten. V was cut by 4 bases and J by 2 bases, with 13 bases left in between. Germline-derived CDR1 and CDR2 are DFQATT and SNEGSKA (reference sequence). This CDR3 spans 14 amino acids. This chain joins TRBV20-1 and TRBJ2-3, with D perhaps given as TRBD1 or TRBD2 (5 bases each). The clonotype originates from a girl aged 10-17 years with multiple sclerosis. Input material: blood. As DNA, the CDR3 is TGCAGTGCTACAGGGACGGCGATCACAGATACGCAGTATTTT. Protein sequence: CSATGTAITDTQYF.